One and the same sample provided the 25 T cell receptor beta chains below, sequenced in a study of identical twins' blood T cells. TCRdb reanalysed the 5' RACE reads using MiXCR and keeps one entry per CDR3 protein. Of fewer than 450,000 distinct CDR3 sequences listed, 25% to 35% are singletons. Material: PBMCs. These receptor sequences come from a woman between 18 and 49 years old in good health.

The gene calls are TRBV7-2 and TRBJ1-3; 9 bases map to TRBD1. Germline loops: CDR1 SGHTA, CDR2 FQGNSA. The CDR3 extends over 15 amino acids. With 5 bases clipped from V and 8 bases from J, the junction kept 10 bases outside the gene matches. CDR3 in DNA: TGTGCCAGCAGCAAACAGGGGGCGCGAGGGGACACCATATATTTT. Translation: CASSKQGARGDTIYF.

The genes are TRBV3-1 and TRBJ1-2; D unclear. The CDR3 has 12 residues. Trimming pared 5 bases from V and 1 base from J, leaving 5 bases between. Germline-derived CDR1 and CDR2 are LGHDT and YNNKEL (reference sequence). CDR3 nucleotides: TGTGCCAGCAGCTCCCTTAACTATGGCTACACCTTC. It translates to CASSSLNYGYTF.

This CDR3 reads CASRRTGSTDTQYF. CDR3 in DNA: TGTGCCAGTAGGAGGACAGGGAGCACAGATACGCAGTATTTT. This chain uses TRBV19 with TRBJ2-3; 8 bases are shared with TRBD1. Germline lookup yields CDR1 LNHDA and CDR2 SQIVND (reference sequence). With 6 bases clipped from V and 0 bases from J, the junction kept 2 bases outside the gene matches. This CDR3 is 14 amino acids long.

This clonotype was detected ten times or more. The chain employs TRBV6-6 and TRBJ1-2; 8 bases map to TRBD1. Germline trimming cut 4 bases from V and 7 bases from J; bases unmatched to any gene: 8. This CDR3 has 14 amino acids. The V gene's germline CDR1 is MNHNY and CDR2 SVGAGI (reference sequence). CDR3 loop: CASSFDRGAGGYTF. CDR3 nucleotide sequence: TGTGCCAGCAGTTTCGACAGGGGTGCGGGTGGCTACACCTTC.

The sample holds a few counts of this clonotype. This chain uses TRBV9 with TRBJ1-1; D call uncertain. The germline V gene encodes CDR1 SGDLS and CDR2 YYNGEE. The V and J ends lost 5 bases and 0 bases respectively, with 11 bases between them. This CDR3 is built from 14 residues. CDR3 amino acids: CASSAGGVNTEAFF. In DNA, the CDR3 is TGTGCCAGCAGTGCAGGTGGGGTGAACACTGAAGCTTTCTTT.

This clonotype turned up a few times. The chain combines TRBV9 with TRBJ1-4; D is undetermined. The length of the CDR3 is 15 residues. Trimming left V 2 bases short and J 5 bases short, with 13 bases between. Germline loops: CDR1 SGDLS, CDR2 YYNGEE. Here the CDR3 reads CASSVDQGRNEKLFF. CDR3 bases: TGTGCCAGCAGCGTCGATCAAGGGAGGAATGAAAAACTGTTTTTT.

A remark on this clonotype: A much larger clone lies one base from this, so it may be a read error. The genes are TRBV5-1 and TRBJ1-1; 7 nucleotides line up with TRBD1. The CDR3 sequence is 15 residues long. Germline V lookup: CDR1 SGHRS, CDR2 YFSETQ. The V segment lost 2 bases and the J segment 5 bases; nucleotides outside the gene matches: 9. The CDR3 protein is CASSLQGSMRTEAFF. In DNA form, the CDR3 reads TGCGCCAGCAGCTTACAGGGGTCCATGAGGACTGAAGCTTTCTTT.

The DNA of the CDR3 is TGTGCTAGTGGCAATCTTGGCACTGAAGCTTTCTTT. Translation: CASGNLGTEAFF. The V call is TRBV12-5, the J call TRBJ1-1; D not resolved. V was trimmed by 6 bases and J by 4 bases, leaving 9 bases between them. The CDR3 loop spans 12 amino acids. Germline V gene lookup returns CDR1 LGHNT and CDR2 FRNRAP. Full variable domain (missing parts from reference TRBV12-5 and TRBJ1-1): DARVTQTPRHKVTEMGQEVTMRCQPILGHNTVFWYRQTMMQGLELLAYFRNRAPLDDSGMPKDRFSAEMPDATLATLKIQPSEPRDSAVYFCASGNLGTEAFFGQGTRLTVV.

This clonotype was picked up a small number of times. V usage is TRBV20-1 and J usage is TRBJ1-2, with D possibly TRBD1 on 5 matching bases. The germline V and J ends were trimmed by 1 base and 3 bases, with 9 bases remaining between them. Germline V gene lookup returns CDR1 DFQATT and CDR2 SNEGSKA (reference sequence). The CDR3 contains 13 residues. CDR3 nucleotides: TGCAGTGCTAGAGCCGGGACCGACTATGGCTACACCTTC. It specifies CSARAGTDYGYTF.

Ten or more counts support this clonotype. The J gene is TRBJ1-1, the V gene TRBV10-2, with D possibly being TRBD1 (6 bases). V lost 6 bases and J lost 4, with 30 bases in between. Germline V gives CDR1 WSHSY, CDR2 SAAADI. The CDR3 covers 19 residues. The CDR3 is CASSIRLGHGTPRTTEAFF. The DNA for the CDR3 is TGCGCCAGCAGCATAAGATTGGGACATGGGACCCCTCGGACCACTGAAGCTTTCTTT.

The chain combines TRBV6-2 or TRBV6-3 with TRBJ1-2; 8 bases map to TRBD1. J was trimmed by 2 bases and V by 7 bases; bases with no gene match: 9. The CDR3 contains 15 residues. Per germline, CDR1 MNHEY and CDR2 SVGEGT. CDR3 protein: CASNQWTGLNYGYTF. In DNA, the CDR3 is TGTGCCAGCAATCAATGGACAGGGCTGAACTATGGCTACACCTTC.

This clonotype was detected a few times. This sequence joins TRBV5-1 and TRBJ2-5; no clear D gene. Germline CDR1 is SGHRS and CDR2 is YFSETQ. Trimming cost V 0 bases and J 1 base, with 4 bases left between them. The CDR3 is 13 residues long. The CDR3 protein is CASSLGVQETQYF. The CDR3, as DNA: TGCGCCAGCAGCTTGGGAGTCCAAGAGACCCAGTACTTC. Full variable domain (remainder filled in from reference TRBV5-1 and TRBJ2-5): KAGVTQTPRYLIKTRGQQVTLSCSPISGHRSVSWYQQTPGQGLQFLFEYFSETQRNKGNFPGRFSGRQFSNSRSEMNVSTLELGDSALYLCASSLGVQETQYFGPGTRLLVL.

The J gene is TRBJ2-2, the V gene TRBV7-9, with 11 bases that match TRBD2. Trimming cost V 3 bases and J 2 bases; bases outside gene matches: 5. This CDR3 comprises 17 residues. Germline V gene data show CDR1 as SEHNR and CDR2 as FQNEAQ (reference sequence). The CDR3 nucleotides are TGTGCCAGCAGCTTTGGACTAGCGGGTGCCAACACCGGGGAGCTGTTTTTT. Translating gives CASSFGLAGANTGELFF.

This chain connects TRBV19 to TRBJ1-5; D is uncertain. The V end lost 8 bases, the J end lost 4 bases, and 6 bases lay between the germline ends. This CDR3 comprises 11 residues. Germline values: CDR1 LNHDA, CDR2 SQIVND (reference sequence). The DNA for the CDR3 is TGTGCCAGTGGAATGAATCAGCCCCAGCATTTT. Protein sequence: CASGMNQPQHF.

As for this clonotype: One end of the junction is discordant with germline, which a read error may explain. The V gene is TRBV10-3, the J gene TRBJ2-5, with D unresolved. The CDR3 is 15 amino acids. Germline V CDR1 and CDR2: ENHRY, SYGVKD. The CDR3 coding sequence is TGTGCCATCAGTGAGTCGAGTCAGACCCAAGGGACCCAGTACTTC. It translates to CAISESSQTQGTQYF.

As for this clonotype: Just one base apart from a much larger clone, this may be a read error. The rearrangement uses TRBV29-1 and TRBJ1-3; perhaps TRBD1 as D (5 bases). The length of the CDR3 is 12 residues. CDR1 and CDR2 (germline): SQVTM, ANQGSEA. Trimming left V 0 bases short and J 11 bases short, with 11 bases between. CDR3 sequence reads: CSVEDLRDAIYF. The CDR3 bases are TGCAGCGTTGAAGATCTTAGGGACGCCATATATTTT. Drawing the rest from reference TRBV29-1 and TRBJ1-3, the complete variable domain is SAVISQKPSRDICQRGTSLTIQCQVDSQVTMMFWYRQQPGQSLTLIATANQGSEATYESGFVIDKFPISRPNLTFSTLTVSNMSPEDSSIYLCSVEDLRDAIYFGEGSWLTVV.

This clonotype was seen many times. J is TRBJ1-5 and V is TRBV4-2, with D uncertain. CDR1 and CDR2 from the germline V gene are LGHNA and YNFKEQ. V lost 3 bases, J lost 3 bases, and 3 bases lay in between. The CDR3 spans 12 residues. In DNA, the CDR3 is TGTGCCAGCAGCCACCCCAATCAGCCCCAGCATTTT. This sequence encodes CASSHPNQPQHF.

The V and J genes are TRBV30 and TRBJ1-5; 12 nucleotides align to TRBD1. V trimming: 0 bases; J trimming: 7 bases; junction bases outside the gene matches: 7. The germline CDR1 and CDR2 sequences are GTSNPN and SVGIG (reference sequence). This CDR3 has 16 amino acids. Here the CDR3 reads CAWSVFGTGGGQPQHF. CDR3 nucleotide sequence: TGTGCCTGGAGTGTATTTGGGACAGGGGGCGGCCAGCCCCAGCATTTT.

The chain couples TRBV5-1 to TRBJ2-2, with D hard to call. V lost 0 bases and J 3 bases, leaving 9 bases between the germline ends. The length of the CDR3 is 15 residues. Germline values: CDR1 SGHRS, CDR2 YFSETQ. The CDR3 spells CASSLESAHTGELFF. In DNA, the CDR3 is TGCGCCAGCAGCTTGGAGTCAGCTCACACCGGGGAGCTGTTTTTT. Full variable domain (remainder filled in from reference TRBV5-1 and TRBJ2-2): KAGVTQTPRYLIKTRGQQVTLSCSPISGHRSVSWYQQTPGQGLQFLFEYFSETQRNKGNFPGRFSGRQFSNSRSEMNVSTLELGDSALYLCASSLESAHTGELFFGEGSRLTVL.

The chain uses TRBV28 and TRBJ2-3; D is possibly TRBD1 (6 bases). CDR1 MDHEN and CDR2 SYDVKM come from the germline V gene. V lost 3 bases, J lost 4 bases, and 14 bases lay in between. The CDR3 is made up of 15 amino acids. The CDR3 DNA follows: TGTGCCAGCAGTTTGGTAGCTGGGGGCCCAGATACGCAGTATTTT. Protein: CASSLVAGGPDTQYF.

This CDR3 is CASRTFGDGLEKLFF. The CDR3 DNA is TGTGCCAGCAGAACATTCGGTGACGGCCTGGAAAAACTGTTTTTT. The chain uses TRBV7-8 and TRBJ1-4; the D is unclear. CDR1 and CDR2 (germline): SGHVS, FQNEAQ. The CDR3 runs to 15 residues. The ends were cut back, 6 bases at V and 8 bases at J, with 19 bases in the middle. The complete variable domain, with remaining parts taken from reference TRBV7-8 and TRBJ1-4, reads GAGVSQSPRYKVAKRGQDVALRCDPISGHVSLFWYQQALGQGPEFLTYFQNEAQLDKSGLPSDRFFAERPEGSVSTLKIQRTQQEDSAVYLCASRTFGDGLEKLFFGSGTQLSVL.

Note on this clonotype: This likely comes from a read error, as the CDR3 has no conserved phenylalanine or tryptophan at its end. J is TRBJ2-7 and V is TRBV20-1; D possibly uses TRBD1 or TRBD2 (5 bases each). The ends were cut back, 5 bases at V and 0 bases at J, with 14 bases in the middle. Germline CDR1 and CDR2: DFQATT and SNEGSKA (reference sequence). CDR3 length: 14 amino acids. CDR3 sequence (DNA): TGCAGTGCTCGGGGCGCAAAGAGCTCCTACGAGCAGTACCTC. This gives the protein CSARGAKSSYEQYL.

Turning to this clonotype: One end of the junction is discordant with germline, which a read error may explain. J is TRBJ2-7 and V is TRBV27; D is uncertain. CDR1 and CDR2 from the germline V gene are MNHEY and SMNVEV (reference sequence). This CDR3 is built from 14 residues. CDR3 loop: CASSLSGNSYEQCF. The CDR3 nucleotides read TGTGCCAGCAGTTTATCAGGGAACTCCTACGAGCAGTGCTTC.

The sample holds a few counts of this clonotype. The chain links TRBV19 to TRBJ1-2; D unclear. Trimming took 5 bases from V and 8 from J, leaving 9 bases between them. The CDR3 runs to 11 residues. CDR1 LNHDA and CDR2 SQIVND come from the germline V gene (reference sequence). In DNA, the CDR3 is TGTGCCAGTAGTTCAAGAATGGGCTACACCTTC. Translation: CASSSRMGYTF.

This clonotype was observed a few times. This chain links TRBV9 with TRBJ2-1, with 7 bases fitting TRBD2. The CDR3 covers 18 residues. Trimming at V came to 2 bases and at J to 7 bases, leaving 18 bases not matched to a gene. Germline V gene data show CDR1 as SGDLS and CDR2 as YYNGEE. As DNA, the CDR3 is TGTGCCAGCAGCGTTCAGGCTAGCGGACACATAAGGGGTAATGAGCAGTTCTTC. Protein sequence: CASSVQASGHIRGNEQFF.